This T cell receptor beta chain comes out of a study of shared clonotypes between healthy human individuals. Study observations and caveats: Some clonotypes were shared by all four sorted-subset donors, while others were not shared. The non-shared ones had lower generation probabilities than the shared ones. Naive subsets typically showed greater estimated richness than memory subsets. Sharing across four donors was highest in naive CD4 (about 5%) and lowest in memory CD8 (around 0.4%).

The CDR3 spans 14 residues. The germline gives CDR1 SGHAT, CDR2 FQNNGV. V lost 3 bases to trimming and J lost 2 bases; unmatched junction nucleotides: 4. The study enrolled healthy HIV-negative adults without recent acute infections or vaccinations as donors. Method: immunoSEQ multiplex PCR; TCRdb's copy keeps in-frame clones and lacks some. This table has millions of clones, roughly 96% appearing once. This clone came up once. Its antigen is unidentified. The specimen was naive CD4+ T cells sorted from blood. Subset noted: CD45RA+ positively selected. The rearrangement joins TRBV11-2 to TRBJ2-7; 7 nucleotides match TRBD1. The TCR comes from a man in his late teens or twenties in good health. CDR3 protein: CASSFMGQTYEQYF. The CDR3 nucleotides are TGTGCCAGCAGCTTTATGGGACAGACCTACGAGCAGTACTTC.